What follows describes a single TCR beta chain. This sample is drawn from a study of blood T cell repertoires in COVID-19. Study summary: COVID-19 samples, acute and convalescent, were from the United States, Italy and Spain. PBMCs, B-cell-depleted T cells, or T cells were the source of the cDNA or gDNA that made up the material.

TCRdb's table, derived via immunoSEQ multiplex PCR, lists solely in-frame clones and lacks some. The profile shows 270,000 or so clones, 85% to 90% of them singletons. Enrollment of patients from Seattle took place during active infection, with longitudinal follow-up. The receptor's source is a woman aged 55-69 years with COVID-19, enrolled during active disease. The sequencing input was peripheral blood.

CDR3 DNA: TGTGCCAGCAGCTTAGATCAATACAATGAGCAGTTCTTC. It specifies CASSLDQYNEQFF. The chain links TRBV11-3 to TRBJ2-1; no clear D gene. CDR1 SGHNT and CDR2 YENEEA come from the germline V gene. V gave up 0 bases and J gave up 4 bases, with 4 bases separating them. The CDR3 loop spans 13 amino acids.